This entry lists 5 T cell receptor beta chains sequenced from one sample in a study of STAT5B mutations in CD4+ large granular lymphocyte leukemia. Here immunoSEQ multiplex PCR was the method, and the copy in TCRdb shows in-frame clones only, minus some. The data contain under 35,000 clones, around 66% of them singletons. Material: CD4+ T cells from blood buffy coats. These receptors all come from a human donor in good health.

The chain employs TRBV14 and TRBJ1-4; possible D gene TRBD1, 5 bases. Per germline, CDR1 SGHDN and CDR2 FVKESK. Trimming removed 3 bases from V and 7 bases from J, with 9 bases in between. The CDR3 is made up of 13 amino acids. CDR3 protein: CASSQQGPEKLFF. Written as DNA, the CDR3 is TGTGCCAGCAGCCAGCAGGGACCTGAAAAACTGTTTTTT.

The chain employs TRBV5-1 and TRBJ1-1, with TRBD1 matching over 8 bases. There are 16 residues in the CDR3. With 4 bases clipped from V and 4 bases from J, the junction kept 12 bases outside the gene matches. CDR1 and CDR2 (germline): SGHRS, YFSETQ. CDR3 nucleotides: TGCGCCAGCAGCCCAGGACAGGGTCATGGTGGCACTGAAGCTTTCTTT. As protein: CASSPGQGHGGTEAFF.

V gene TRBV9 combines with J gene TRBJ1-2, with D maybe TRBD1 (5 bases). The CDR3 sequence is 14 residues long. CDR1 is SGDLS, CDR2 YYNGEE, per germline. The germline V and J ends were trimmed by 4 bases and 4 bases, with 14 bases remaining between them. This CDR3 is CASSTDRATYGYTF. CDR3 coding DNA: TGTGCCAGCAGCACCGACAGAGCGACCTATGGCTACACCTTC.

This CDR3 reads CASSLTSGALNEQFF. CDR3 nucleotide sequence: TGTGCCAGCAGCTTGACTAGCGGGGCCCTCAATGAGCAGTTCTTC. V is TRBV6-5 and J is TRBJ2-1; 11 bases agree with TRBD2. Germline lookup yields CDR1 MNHEY and CDR2 SVGAGI. The CDR3 consists of 15 residues. Unmatched junction bases numbered 7, after V lost 6 bases and J lost 6 bases.

A few counts support this clone. The V gene is TRBV5-5, the J gene TRBJ1-2, with TRBD1 as a possible D gene (5 bases). Germline CDR1 and CDR2: SGHKS and YYEKEE (reference sequence). The CDR3 is 16 amino acids. Trimming left V 1 base short and J 6 bases short, with 19 bases between. The DNA of the CDR3 is TGTGCCAGCAGCTTGACCCCGGCGCAGGGTTCTGATGGCTACACCTTC. This gives the protein CASSLTPAQGSDGYTF.